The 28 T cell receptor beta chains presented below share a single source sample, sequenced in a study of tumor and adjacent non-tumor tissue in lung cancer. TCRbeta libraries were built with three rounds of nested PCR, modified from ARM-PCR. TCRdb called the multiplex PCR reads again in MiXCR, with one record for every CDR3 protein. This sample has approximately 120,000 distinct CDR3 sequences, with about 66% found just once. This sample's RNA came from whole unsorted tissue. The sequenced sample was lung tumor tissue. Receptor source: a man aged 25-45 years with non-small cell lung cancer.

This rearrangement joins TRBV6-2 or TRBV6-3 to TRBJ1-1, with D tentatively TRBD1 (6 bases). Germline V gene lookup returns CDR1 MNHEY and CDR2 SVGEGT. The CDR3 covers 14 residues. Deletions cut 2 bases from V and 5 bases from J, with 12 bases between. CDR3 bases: TGTGCCAGCAGTTACACGGAAGGGGGAACTGAAGCTTTCTTT. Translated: CASSYTEGGTEAFF.

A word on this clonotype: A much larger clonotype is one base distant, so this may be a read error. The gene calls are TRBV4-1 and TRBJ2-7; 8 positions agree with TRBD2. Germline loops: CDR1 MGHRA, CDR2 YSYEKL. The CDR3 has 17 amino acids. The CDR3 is CASSPRGSGVSSHEQYF. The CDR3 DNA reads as TGCGCCAGCAGCCCCCGGGGTAGCGGGGTAAGCTCCCACGAGCAGTACTTC.

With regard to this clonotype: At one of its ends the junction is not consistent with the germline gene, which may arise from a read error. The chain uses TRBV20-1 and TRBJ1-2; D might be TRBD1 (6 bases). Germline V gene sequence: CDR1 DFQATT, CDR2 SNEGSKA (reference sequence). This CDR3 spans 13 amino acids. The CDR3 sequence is CSVRPPGGYGYTF. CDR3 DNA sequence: TGCAGTGTTAGGCCGCCTGGGGGCTATGGTTACACCTTC.

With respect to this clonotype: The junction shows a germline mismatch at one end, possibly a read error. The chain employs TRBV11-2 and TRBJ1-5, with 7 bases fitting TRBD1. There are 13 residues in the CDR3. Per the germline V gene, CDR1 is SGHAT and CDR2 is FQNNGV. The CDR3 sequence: CASGTDSNQPHHF. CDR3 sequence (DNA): TGTGCCAGCGGGACAGATAGCAATCAGCCCCATCATTTT.

The CDR3 loop is CASSLGTTSNEQYF. Here the CDR3 DNA reads TGTGCCAGCTCACTCGGGACAACTAGCAACGAGCAGTACTTC. The chain carries TRBV18 and TRBJ2-7, with D possibly called TRBD1 or TRBD2 (6 bases each). Trimming shortened V by 4 bases and J by 5 bases, and 15 bases separated the two germline ends. Germline V gives CDR1 KGHSH, CDR2 LQKENI. CDR3 length: 14 residues.

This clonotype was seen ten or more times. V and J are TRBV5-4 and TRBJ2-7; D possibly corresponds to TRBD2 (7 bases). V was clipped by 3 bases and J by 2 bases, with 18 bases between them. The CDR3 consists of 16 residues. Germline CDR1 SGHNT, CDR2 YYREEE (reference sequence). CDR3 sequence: CASSSTGRGTPYEQYF. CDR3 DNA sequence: TGTGCCAGCAGCTCGACGGGGAGGGGGACGCCCTACGAGCAGTACTTC.

The CDR3 loop is CASSQDKGGGNTEAFF. The CDR3 coding sequence is TGCGCCAGCAGCCAAGATAAGGGGGGGGGGAACACTGAAGCTTTCTTT. The chain combines TRBV4-1 with TRBJ1-1; D may be TRBD1 (6 bases). CDR1 MGHRA and CDR2 YSYEKL come from the germline V gene. The V end lost 0 bases, the J end lost 1 base, and 12 bases lay between the germline ends. CDR3 size: 16 residues.

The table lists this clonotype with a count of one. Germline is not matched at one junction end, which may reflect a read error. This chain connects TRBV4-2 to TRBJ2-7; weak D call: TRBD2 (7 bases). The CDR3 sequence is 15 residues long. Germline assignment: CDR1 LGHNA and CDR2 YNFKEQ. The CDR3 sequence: CASSQEWGGSYDQYF. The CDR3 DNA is TGTGCTAGCAGCCAAGAGTGGGGGGGCAGCTACGATCAGTACTTC.

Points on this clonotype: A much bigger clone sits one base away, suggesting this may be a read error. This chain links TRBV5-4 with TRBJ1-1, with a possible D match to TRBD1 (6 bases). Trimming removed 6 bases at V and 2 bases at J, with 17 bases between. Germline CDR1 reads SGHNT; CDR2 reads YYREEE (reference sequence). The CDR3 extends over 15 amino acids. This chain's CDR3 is CASNGGGGRNTEAFF. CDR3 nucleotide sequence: TGTGCCAGCAATGGAGGCGGGGGGCGAAACACTGAAGCTTTCTTT.

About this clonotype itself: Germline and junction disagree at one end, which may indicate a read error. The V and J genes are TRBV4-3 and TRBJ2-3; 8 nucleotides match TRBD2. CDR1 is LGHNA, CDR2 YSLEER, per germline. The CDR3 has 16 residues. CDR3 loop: CASSQDVAGGTDAQYF. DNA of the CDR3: TGCGCCAGCAGCCAAGATGTCGCGGGGGGCACAGATGCGCAGTATTTT.

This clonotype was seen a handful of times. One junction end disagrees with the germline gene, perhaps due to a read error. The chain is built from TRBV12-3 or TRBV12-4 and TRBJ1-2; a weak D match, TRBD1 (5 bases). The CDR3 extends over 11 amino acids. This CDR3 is CARSLGTGYTF. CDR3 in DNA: TGTGCCAGGAGTTTGGGGACCGGTTACACCTTC.

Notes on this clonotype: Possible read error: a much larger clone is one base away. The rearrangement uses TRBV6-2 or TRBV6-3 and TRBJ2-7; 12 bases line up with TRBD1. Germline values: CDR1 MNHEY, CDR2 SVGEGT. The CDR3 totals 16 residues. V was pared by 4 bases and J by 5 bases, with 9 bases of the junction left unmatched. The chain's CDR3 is CASSCSWDRGLDEQYF. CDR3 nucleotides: TGTGCCAGCAGTTGCTCGTGGGACAGGGGGCTGGACGAGCAGTACTTC.

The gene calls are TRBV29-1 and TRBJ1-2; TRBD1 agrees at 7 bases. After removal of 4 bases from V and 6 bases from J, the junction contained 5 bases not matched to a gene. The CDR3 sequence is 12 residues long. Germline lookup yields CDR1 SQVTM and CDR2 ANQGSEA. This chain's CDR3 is CSVGTGNHGYTF. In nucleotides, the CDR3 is TGCAGCGTTGGGACAGGAAACCATGGCTACACCTTC.

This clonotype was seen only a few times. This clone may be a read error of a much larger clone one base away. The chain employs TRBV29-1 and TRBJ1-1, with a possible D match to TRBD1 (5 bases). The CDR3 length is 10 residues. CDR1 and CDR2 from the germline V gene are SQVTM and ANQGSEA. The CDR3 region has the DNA TGCAGCGGGGGGGACGCTGAAGCTTTATTT. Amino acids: CSGGDAEALF. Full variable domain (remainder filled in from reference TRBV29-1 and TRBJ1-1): SAVISQKPSRDICQRGTSLTIQCQVDSQVTMMFWYRQQPGQSLTLIATANQGSEATYESGFVIDKFPISRPNLTFSTLTVSNMSPEDSSIYLCSGGDAEALFGQGTRLTVV.

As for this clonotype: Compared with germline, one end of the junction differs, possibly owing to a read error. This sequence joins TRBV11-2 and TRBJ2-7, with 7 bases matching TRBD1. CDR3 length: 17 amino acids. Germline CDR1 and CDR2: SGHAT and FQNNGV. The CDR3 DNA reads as TGTACCAGCAGCTTAGGGTCTCCGGGACAGAGGGTTTACGAACAGTACTTC. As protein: CTSSLGSPGQRVYEQYF.

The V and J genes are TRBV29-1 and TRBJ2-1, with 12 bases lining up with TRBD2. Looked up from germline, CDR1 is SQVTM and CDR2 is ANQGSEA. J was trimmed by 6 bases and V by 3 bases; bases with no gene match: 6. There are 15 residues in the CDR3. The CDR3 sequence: CSVDGTSGRSNEQFF. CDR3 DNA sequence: TGCAGCGTTGACGGGACTAGCGGGCGAAGCAATGAGCAGTTCTTC.

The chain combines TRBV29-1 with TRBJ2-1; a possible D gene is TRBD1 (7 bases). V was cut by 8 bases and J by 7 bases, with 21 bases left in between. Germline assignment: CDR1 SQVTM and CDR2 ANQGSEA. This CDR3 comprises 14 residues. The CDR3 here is CSIDRVNAGNEQFF. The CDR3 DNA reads TGCAGCATCGACAGGGTGAACGCGGGGAATGAGCAGTTCTTC.

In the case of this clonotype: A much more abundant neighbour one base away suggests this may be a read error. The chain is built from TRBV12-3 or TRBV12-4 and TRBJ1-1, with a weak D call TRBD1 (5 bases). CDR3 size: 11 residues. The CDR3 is CARSLGGRAFF. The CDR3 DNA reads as TGTGCCAGAAGTTTGGGGGGACGCGCTTTCTTT.

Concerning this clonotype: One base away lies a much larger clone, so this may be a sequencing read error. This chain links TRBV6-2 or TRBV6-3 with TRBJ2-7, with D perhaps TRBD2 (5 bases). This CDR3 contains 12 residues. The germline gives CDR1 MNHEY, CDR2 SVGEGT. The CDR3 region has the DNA TGTGCCTGCAGAAGTTACGGGGATGAGCAGTACTTC. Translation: CACRSYGDEQYF.

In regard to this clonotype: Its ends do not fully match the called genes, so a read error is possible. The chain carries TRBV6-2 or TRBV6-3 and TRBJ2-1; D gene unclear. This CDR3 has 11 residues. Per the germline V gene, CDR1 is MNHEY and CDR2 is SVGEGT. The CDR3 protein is CARSPGSEQLF. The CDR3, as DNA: TGTGCCAGAAGTCCCGGAAGTGAGCAGCTCTTC.

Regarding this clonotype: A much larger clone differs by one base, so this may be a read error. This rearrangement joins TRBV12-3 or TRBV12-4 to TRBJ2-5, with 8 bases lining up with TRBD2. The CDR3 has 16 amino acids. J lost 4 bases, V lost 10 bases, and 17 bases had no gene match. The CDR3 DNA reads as TGTGCCAACAACCTACGGGGGGGCGGGTATATAGAGACCCAGTACTTC. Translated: CANNLRGGGYIETQYF.

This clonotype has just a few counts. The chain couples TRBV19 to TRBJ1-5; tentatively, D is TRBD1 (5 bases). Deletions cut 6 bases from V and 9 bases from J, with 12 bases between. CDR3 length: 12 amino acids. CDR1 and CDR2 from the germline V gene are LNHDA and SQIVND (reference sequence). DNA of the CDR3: TGTGCCAGTAGACGGGGGGACGGGCCCCAGCATTTT. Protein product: CASRRGDGPQHF.

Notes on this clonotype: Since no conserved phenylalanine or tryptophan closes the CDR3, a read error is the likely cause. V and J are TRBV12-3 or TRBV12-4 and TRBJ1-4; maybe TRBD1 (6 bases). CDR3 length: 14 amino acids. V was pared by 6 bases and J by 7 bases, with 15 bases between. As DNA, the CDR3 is TGTGCCAGCAGCTTTACGACAGGTGGTGAAAAACTGTTTTCT. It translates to CASSFTTGGEKLFS.

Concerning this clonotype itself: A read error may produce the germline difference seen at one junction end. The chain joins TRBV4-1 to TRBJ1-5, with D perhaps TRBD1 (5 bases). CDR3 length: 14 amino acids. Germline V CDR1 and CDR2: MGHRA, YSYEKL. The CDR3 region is CASSQEQDNQPRHF. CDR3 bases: TGCGCCAGCAGCCAAGAACAGGATAATCAGCCCCGGCATTTT.

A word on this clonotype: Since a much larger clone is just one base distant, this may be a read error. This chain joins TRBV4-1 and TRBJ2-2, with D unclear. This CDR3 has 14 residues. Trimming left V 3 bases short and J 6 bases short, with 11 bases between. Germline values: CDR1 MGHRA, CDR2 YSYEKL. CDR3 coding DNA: TGCGCCAGCAGCCACGAACCTGGGCCCGGGGAGCTGTTTTTT. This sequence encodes CASSHEPGPGELFF.

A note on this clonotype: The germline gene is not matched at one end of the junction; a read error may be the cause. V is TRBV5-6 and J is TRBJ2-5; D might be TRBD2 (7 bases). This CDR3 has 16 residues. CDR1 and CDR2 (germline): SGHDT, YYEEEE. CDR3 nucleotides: TGCGCCAGCAGCGGTTCCACAGGGTGGGAGGGAGAGACCCAGTACTTC. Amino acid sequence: CASSGSTGWEGETQYF.

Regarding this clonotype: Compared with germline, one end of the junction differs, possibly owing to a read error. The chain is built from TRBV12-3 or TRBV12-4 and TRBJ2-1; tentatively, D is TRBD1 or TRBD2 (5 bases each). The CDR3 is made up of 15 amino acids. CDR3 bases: TGTGCCAGCAGACCTTCCCTAACAGGACTCAATGAGCGGTTCTTC. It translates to CASRPSLTGLNERFF.

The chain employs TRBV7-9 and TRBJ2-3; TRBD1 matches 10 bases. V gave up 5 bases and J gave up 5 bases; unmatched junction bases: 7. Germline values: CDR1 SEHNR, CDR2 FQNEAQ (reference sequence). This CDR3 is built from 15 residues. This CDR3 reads CASSPRTGGVDTQYF. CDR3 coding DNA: TGTGCCAGCAGCCCCCGGACAGGGGGGGTAGATACGCAGTATTTT.